This TCR beta chain was recovered during a study of shared clonotypes between healthy human individuals. Whole-study context: There were three CD4 naive, three CD4 memory, two CD8 naive and one CD8 memory plates per donor. Study-level results: Estimated richness values were generally larger in naive subsets than in memory subsets.

About this clone itself: Its antigen is not identified.

The authors' processing: ImmunoSEQ supplied junction-only sequences lacking quality scores, so filtering was different. TCRdb keeps only in-frame clones here, not all; method: immunoSEQ multiplex PCR. The V and J calls and clone size come from that table; D and trimming were worked out from the DNA. The table shows around 1,000,000 clones, with 60% to 85% occurring only once. Between the trimmed V and J ends, which lost 7 bases and 1 base, there was a span of 9 bases. Germline V gene lookup returns CDR1 LNHDA and CDR2 SQIVND (reference sequence). The CDR3 is made up of 13 amino acids. The chain employs TRBV19 and TRBJ2-3; D not certain. Sequencing was performed on memory CD4+ T cells from PBMCs. Regarding subset: CD45RA-negative fraction. The sequence came from a young man in good health. Some clones in this sample may be carry-over from other donors' samples. The CDR3 DNA follows: TGTGCCAGTATGGCACTTGGCACAGATACGCAGTATTTT. Amino acid sequence: CASMALGTDTQYF. The entire variable domain, with the rest obtained from reference TRBV19 and TRBJ2-3, is as follows: DGGITQSPKYLFRKEGQNVTLSCEQNLNHDAMYWYRQDPGQGLRLIYYSQIVNDFQKGDIAEGYSVSREKKESFPLTVTSAQKNPTAFYLCASMALGTDTQYFGPGTRLTVL.